A single sample gave rise to the 16 T cell receptor delta chains below, sequenced in a study of γδ T cells in repeated Plasmodium falciparum infection. TCRdb re-called the multiplex PCR reads with CATT. The data show 90,000 or so delta-chain clones, approximately 0.92% seen once. Gammadelta T cells were flow-sorted from PBMC into Vgamma9/Vdelta2+ and Vdelta2-negative populations for bulk analysis. The sequencing input was gamma-delta T cells from blood. The receptors originated from a pool of human donors (malaria-infected and uninfected, not separated).

This clone occurred a few times. Since a far larger clone is one base different, this is likely a read error. This specimen includes other DNA sequences encoding the same CDR3. The chain employs TRDV2 and TRDJ1; weak D call: TRDD3 (5 bases). Germline matching of the DNA provided the J gene here, since TCRdb leaves it blank. Germline CDR1 GEAIGNYY, CDR2 EKD. The CDR3 consists of 16 residues. CDR3 residues: CACDTEGETYTDKLIF. The DNA of the CDR3 is TGCGCCTGTGACACCGAAGGGGAGACTTACACCGATAAACTCATCTTT.

Note on this clone: TCRdb shows a much larger clone's protein in place of this DNA's translation, and the two differ at residue 15, likely through a read error; the protein shown is translated from the DNA. V usage is TRDV2 and J usage is TRDJ1; 9 bases align to TRDD3. TCRdb lists no J gene, so it was determined here by aligning the DNA to germline. The CDR3 runs 19 residues. Germline V lookup: CDR1 GEAIGNYY, CDR2 EKD. J gave up 6 bases and V 0 bases, and 19 bases lay outside the gene matches. The CDR3 is CACDTGGYWGTPGINKLIF. Here the CDR3 DNA reads TGTGCCTGTGACACCGGGGGGTACTGGGGGACCCCGGGGATCAATAAACTCATCTTT.

This clone turned up a few times. A far larger clone is a single base away, which makes a read error likely. Other nucleotide sequences from this sample produce the same CDR3. This rearrangement joins TRDV2 to TRDJ3; 9 bases line up with TRDD3. TCRdb does not report a J gene; here it was assigned by matching the DNA to germline references. The CDR3 is 24 amino acids. CDR1 and CDR2 from the germline V gene are GEAIGNYY and EKD. Trimming removed 0 bases from V and 0 bases from J; junction bases left unmatched: 20. The CDR3 is CACDTAFPDVLGDRCSWDTRQMFF. The CDR3 bases are TGTGCCTGTGACACCGCGTTCCCCGACGTACTGGGGGACCGTTGCTCCTGGGACACCCGACAGATGTTTTTC.

This clone has a handful of counts. TCRdb's listed protein matches a much larger clone and diverges from this DNA's translation at residue 20, likely through a read error; the protein shown comes from the DNA. CDR3 in amino acids: CALGEGDFLRDPWGKSTRGIDKLIF. CDR3 nucleotide sequence: TGTGCTCTTGGGGAAGGGGACTTCCTACGTGACCCCTGGGGGAAGTCGACCCGAGGCATCGATAAACTCATCTTT. This rearrangement joins TRDV1 to TRDJ1; possibly TRDD2 or TRDD3 for D (8 bases each). This CDR3 has 25 amino acids. Germline CDR1 and CDR2: TSWWSYY and QGS. V was pared by 2 bases and J by 4 bases, with 44 bases between.

This clone was counted only a few times. The protein recorded in TCRdb matches a much larger clone and deviates from this DNA's translation at residue 11, suggesting a read error; the protein here is obtained by translating the DNA. The chain joins TRDV2 to TRDJ1; the match to TRDD3 covers 7 bases. Since TCRdb gives no J gene, matching the DNA to germline was used here to assign it. Trimming took 0 bases from V and 4 from J; bases not matched to a gene: 10. CDR1 GEAIGNYY and CDR2 EKD come from the germline V gene. The CDR3 is made up of 16 amino acids. CDR3 nucleotides: TGTGCCTGTGACACCGTTGGGGGAGGGGACATCGATAAACTCATCTTT. It yields the protein CACDTVGGGDIDKLIF.

Note on this clone: Translating this DNA gives a protein that differs at residue 9 from the TCRdb one, which belongs to a much larger clone; a read error is likely, and the protein shown is this translation. The rearrangement uses TRDV2 and TRDJ1, with 11 bases matching TRDD3. TCRdb is silent on the J gene; assignment here came from matching the DNA to germline. Germline CDR1 reads GEAIGNYY; CDR2 reads EKD. The CDR3 is 21 amino acids. V dropped 2 bases and J dropped 3; count of bases not matched to a gene: 22. The CDR3 nucleotides read TGTGCCTGTGACATTCTAACTGCCAGCCTACTGGGGGATAGACTACCCGATAAACTCATCTTT. Translating gives CACDILTASLLGDRLPDKLIF.

Concerning this clone: A read error likely explains this, since a far larger clone differs by one base. Other nucleotide sequences from this sample produce the same CDR3. This sequence joins TRDV2 and TRDJ2; a possible D gene is TRDD3 (6 bases). The J gene was missing in TCRdb and was found by matching the end of the DNA to germline. Germline V CDR1 and CDR2: GEAIGNYY, EKD. Trimming cost V 1 base and J 4 bases, with 12 bases left between them. CDR3 length: 15 amino acids. CDR3 in DNA: TGTGCCTGTGACACAGTAGGGGGACGGACAGCACAACTCTTCTTT. Its protein product is CACDTVGGRTAQLFF.

There are a few counts of this clone. The amino acid sequence in TCRdb belongs to a much larger clone and departs from this DNA's translation at residue 16, likely a sequencing read error; the sequence shown is translated from the DNA. The rearrangement uses TRDV2 and TRDJ1, with 12 bases that match TRDD3. The J gene, not given by TCRdb, was assigned here from a germline match of the nucleotide sequence. Germline assignment: CDR1 GEAIGNYY and CDR2 EKD. This CDR3 has 19 amino acids. The CDR3: CACDTLPPGGYGSTDELIF. Written as DNA, the CDR3 is TGTGCCTGTGACACCCTGCCTCCTGGGGGATACGGAAGCACCGATGAACTCATCTTT.

This clone was counted ten times or more. CDR3 in DNA: TGTGCCTGTGACACTGGGGGATTAACCAACTCCTGGGACACCCGACAGATGTTTTTC. It yields the protein CACDTGGLTNSWDTRQMFF. The rearrangement joins TRDV2 to TRDJ3, with TRDD3 matching over 8 bases. The J gene comes from matching the DNA to germline here; TCRdb lacks it. Germline V gene data show CDR1 as GEAIGNYY and CDR2 as EKD. The CDR3 loop spans 19 amino acids. With 1 base clipped from V and 0 bases from J, the junction kept 7 bases outside the gene matches.

Turning to this clone: This DNA's translation differs at residue 12 from TCRdb's protein, which comes from a much larger clone; a read error is likely, and the protein shown is translated from the DNA. The gene calls are TRDV1 and TRDJ1, with 10 bases identical to TRDD3. CDR1 is TSWWSYY, CDR2 QGS, per germline. The CDR3 is 21 residues long. The trim removed 3 bases at V and 0 bases at J, leaving 19 bases unmatched. CDR3 sequence reads: CALGDLDGTGGCVIYTDKLIF. The CDR3 DNA sequence: TGTGCTCTTGGGGATCTGGACGGTACTGGGGGATGCGTCATATACACCGATAAACTCATCTTT.

This clone was counted many times. TCRdb lists the protein of a much larger clone for this DNA, which differs at residue 5, so this is likely a read error; the protein given here is translated from the DNA itself. The gene calls are TRDV2 and TRDJ1, with no clear D. Since TCRdb gives no J gene, matching the DNA to germline was used here to assign it. The CDR3 has 17 residues. Germline lookup yields CDR1 GEAIGNYY and CDR2 EKD. V was pared by 3 bases and J by 0 bases, with 19 bases between. CDR3 nucleotides: TGTGCCTGTGACGGAATTAATCCCCAACTCCACACCGATAAACTCATCTTT. This encodes CACDGINPQLHTDKLIF.

This clone counts as medium-sized. Other DNA sequences in the sample encode the same CDR3. CDR3 loop: CACDTVDITGGQSSWDTRQMFF. The DNA for the CDR3 is TGTGCCTGTGACACCGTGGACATTACTGGGGGACAAAGCTCCTGGGACACCCGACAGATGTTTTTC. The chain uses TRDV2 and TRDJ3; 9 nucleotides align to TRDD3. The germline V gene encodes CDR1 GEAIGNYY and CDR2 EKD. V was pared by 0 bases and J by 0 bases, with 14 bases of the junction left unmatched. This CDR3 has 22 residues.

This clone was detected a few times. The mismatch at residue 7 between this DNA's translation and the TCRdb protein of a much larger clone likely reflects a read error; the protein shown is translated from the DNA. The chain carries TRDV2 and TRDJ1; 13 bases are shared with TRDD3. No J gene is reported in TCRdb; it was inferred here by comparing the DNA with germline. The CDR3 length is 22 residues. The V segment lost 0 bases and the J segment 2 bases; nucleotides outside the gene matches: 20. Germline CDR1 is GEAIGNYY and CDR2 is EKD. The DNA of the CDR3 is TGTGCCTGTGACACCCTTGAGAATCCCGTACTGGGGGATACGCACCAGACCGATAAACTCATCTTT. Its translation: CACDTLENPVLGDTHQTDKLIF.

This clone has a handful of counts. Translating this DNA gives a protein that differs at residue 3 from the TCRdb one, which belongs to a much larger clone; a read error is likely, and the protein shown is this translation. V and J are TRDV1 and TRDJ1; D may be TRDD3 (6 bases). CDR1 is TSWWSYY and CDR2 is QGS in the germline V gene. The CDR3 spans 16 residues. The CDR3 DNA sequence: TGTGCTGTTGGGGCTAACCGGGGGGGAAACACCGATAAACTCATCTTT. Translation: CAVGANRGGNTDKLIF.

About this clone: The TCRdb protein comes from a much larger clone and disagrees with this DNA's translation at residue 15, likely due to a read error; the protein given here is derived from the DNA. V usage is TRDV1 and J usage is TRDJ1; 13 bases are a match to TRDD3. TCRdb leaves out the J gene; it was filled in here by matching the DNA to germline. Germline V gene lookup returns CDR1 TSWWSYY and CDR2 QGS. J was trimmed by 9 bases and V by 0 bases; bases with no gene match: 13. The CDR3 covers 18 residues. CDR3 sequence: CALGELPPTGGYEGELIF. The CDR3 DNA sequence: TGTGCTCTTGGGGAACTTCCCCCTACTGGGGGATACGAAGGGGAACTCATCTTT.

Many counts were recorded for this clone. The TCRdb protein, from a much larger clone, departs from this DNA's translation at residue 10, likely by read error; the protein shown derives from the DNA. V gene TRDV2 combines with J gene TRDJ1; 10 bases are shared with TRDD3. The CDR3 runs 16 residues. Looked up from germline, CDR1 is GEAIGNYY and CDR2 is EKD. V was clipped by 4 bases and J by 7 bases; unmatched bases: 14. Here the CDR3 DNA reads TGTGCCTGTGATCGGGTACTGGGGGATGCCTCCCTTAAACTCATCTTT. This sequence encodes CACDRVLGDASLKLIF.